The text below deals with one TCR beta chain. Using immunoSEQ multiplex PCR, the repertoire was profiled, and TCRdb retains in-frame clones only, with some absent. There are tens of thousands of clones in the sample; about 89% occur only once, and about 7.6% lies in the top ten. These data originate in a study of control samples from healthy donors and cancer patients. Germline V gene data show CDR1 as SGDLS and CDR2 as YYNGEE. V shed 4 bases and J shed 7 bases, with 24 bases lying between them. The CDR3 length is 17 residues. The TCR sequence derives from a woman in her sixties or seventies in good health. The chain links TRBV9 to TRBJ2-1, with no clear D. Sequencing was done on a sample of blood. The chain's CDR3 is CASSPFAMGLSSNEQFF. The CDR3 nucleotides read TGTGCCAGCAGCCCCTTCGCCATGGGCCTCTCAAGTAATGAGCAGTTCTTC.